Below are 3 T cell receptor beta chains sequenced from a single sample in a study of tumor and adjacent non-tumor tissue in lung cancer. RNA was extracted from bulk tissue without any cell sorting. More than 3 cm separated this lung sample from the edge of the tumor. A modified ARM-PCR protocol with three rounds of nested PCR amplified TCRbeta. TCRdb processed the multiplex PCR reads anew with MiXCR; each CDR3 protein has one entry. The table has about 76,000 distinct CDR3 sequences, approximately 81% seen once. The sample comprised distant non-tumor lung tissue. The source of these receptors is a man aged 55 to 70 with non-small cell lung cancer.

With regard to this clonotype: Because the CDR3 is missing its conserved closing phenylalanine or tryptophan, this is likely a read error. The rearrangement uses TRBV11-3 and TRBJ1-2, with TRBD1 identical over 10 bases. The CDR3 sequence is 13 residues long. The germline V gene has CDR1 SGHNT and CDR2 YENEEA. The CDR3, as DNA: TGTGTCAGCAGCGTGGGACAGGGGTATGGCTACACCATC. Its translation: CVSSVGQGYGYTI.

A note on this clonotype: One end of the junction does not line up with germline, which may come from a read error. This chain links TRBV11-2 with TRBJ1-6; D remains unclear. The CDR3 is 15 amino acids. CDR1 is SGHAT, CDR2 FQNNGV, per germline. The CDR3 region is CASSLGEDDNSPLQF. The CDR3 DNA reads as TGTGCCAGCAGCTTAGGAGAGGACGATAATTCACCCCTCCAATTT.

A note on this clonotype: No conserved phenylalanine or tryptophan is present at the end of the CDR3, so a read error is the likely explanation. This chain's CDR3 is CGARWTESTDTQYY. CDR3 bases: TGCGGTGCTAGGTGGACGGAGAGCACAGATACGCAGTATTAT. The V gene is TRBV20-1, the J gene TRBJ2-3; D is unclear. In germline, CDR1 is DFQATT, CDR2 SNEGSKA (reference sequence). The CDR3 has 14 residues.